What follows are 17 T cell receptor beta chains derived from one specimen sequenced in a study of OX40 agonist ivuxolimab in advanced cancers. Assay: immunoSEQ multiplex PCR; the TCRdb copy retains only in-frame clones and omits some. The sample carries 24,000 or so clones, over 70% recorded once. The source material was CD4+ or CD8+ T cells sorted from blood, sampled in a trial of the OX40 agonist ivuxolimab. These receptor sequences come from an adult with an advanced solid tumor such as melanoma, head and neck, liver or kidney cancer.

This chain joins TRBV27 and TRBJ2-1; D ambiguous. Germline assignment: CDR1 MNHEY and CDR2 SMNVEV (reference sequence). The ends were cut back, 3 bases at V and 8 bases at J, with 11 bases in the middle. The CDR3 has 13 amino acids. CDR3 loop: CASSFLVGDEQFF. CDR3 DNA sequence: TGTGCCAGCAGTTTTCTTGTCGGAGATGAGCAGTTCTTC.

This clone has only one observation. V and J are TRBV6-4 and TRBJ1-6; D is possibly TRBD1 (5 bases). Germline assignment: CDR1 MRHNA and CDR2 SNTAGT. Deletions cut 6 bases from V and 5 bases from J, with 11 bases between. The CDR3 totals 14 residues. CDR3 coding DNA: TGTGCCAGCAGCACCGGGGCCGATAATTCACCCCTCCACTTT. Encoded protein: CASSTGADNSPLHF.

CDR3 sequence: CASSTIGNEQFF. In DNA, the CDR3 is TGTGCCAGCAGTACGATTGGCAATGAGCAGTTCTTC. This rearrangement joins TRBV2 to TRBJ2-1; D uncertain. Trimming cost V 5 bases and J 6 bases, with 8 bases left between them. This CDR3 is built from 12 residues. CDR1 is SNHLY and CDR2 is FYNNEI in the germline V gene.

The chain joins TRBV6-1 to TRBJ2-5; 14 nucleotides agree with TRBD2. J was trimmed by 5 bases and V by 2 bases; bases with no gene match: 4. The germline V gene has CDR1 MNHNS and CDR2 SASEGT. This CDR3 has 16 amino acids. CDR3 protein: CASSEQGTSGGETQYF. The DNA of the CDR3 is TGTGCCAGCAGTGAACAAGGGACTAGCGGGGGTGAGACCCAGTACTTC.

The genes are TRBV5-1 and TRBJ2-2; D not certain. The V gene's germline CDR1 is SGHRS and CDR2 YFSETQ. Trimming took 4 bases from V and 3 from J, leaving 16 bases between them. The CDR3 has 16 residues. As DNA, the CDR3 is TGCGCCAGCAGCGACACTTCCAATCCGGACACCGGGGAGCTGTTTTTT. Translating it yields CASSDTSNPDTGELFF.

V and J are TRBV10-3 and TRBJ1-2, with TRBD1 matching 7 bases. Germline V lookup: CDR1 ENHRY, CDR2 SYGVKD. The V gene end was trimmed by 0 bases and the J gene end by 8 bases; junction bases not matched to a gene: 6. CDR3 size: 14 residues. DNA of the CDR3: TGTGCCATCAGTGAGTCGACAGGGAGCAGCGGCTACACCTTC. It is translated as CAISESTGSSGYTF.

This clone was counted only a few times. The genes are TRBV5-4 and TRBJ2-3, with 7 nucleotides matching TRBD1. There are 14 residues in the CDR3. J was trimmed by 1 base and V by 3 bases; bases with no gene match: 2. CDR1 is SGHNT, CDR2 YYREEE, per germline (reference sequence). The CDR3 spells CASSSGQGTDTQYF. CDR3 DNA sequence: TGTGCCAGCAGCTCCGGACAGGGCACAGATACGCAGTATTTT.

This clone is medium-sized. V and J are TRBV18 and TRBJ2-2; D gene ambiguous. Trimming shortened V by 6 bases and J by 5 bases, and 10 bases separated the two germline ends. Germline-derived CDR1 and CDR2 are KGHSH and LQKENI. The CDR3 is 13 amino acids. The CDR3 here is CASSSARTGELFF. CDR3 nucleotide sequence: TGTGCCAGCTCGTCTGCAAGAACCGGGGAGCTGTTTTTT.

The chain couples TRBV5-1 to TRBJ2-7, with 7 bases fitting TRBD2. V shed 2 bases, J shed 3 bases, and the junction held 5 bases outside the gene matches. This CDR3 comprises 14 residues. CDR1 is SGHRS and CDR2 is YFSETQ in the germline V gene. The CDR3: CASSLRDYVYEQYF. In DNA form, the CDR3 reads TGCGCCAGCAGCTTACGGGACTACGTCTACGAGCAGTACTTC.

Here the CDR3 reads CASSEFTGESDTQYF. The CDR3 DNA sequence: TGTGCCAGCAGTGAATTTACAGGGGAGAGTGATACGCAGTATTTT. The rearrangement links TRBV2 to TRBJ2-3; 7 nucleotides agree with TRBD1. J gave up 6 bases and V 2 bases, and 8 bases lay outside the gene matches. Germline V CDR1 and CDR2: SNHLY, FYNNEI. The CDR3 is 15 amino acids.

The gene calls are TRBV7-2 and TRBJ1-2, with 9 positions matching TRBD1. The germline V gene has CDR1 SGHTA and CDR2 FQGNSA. CDR3 length: 15 residues. With 5 bases clipped from V and 7 bases from J, the junction kept 11 bases outside the gene matches. Here the CDR3 reads CASSKTGTGSSGYTF. The DNA of the CDR3 is TGTGCCAGCAGCAAAACCGGGACAGGGAGTAGTGGCTACACCTTC.

This chain uses TRBV6-5 with TRBJ2-7; D is perhaps TRBD1 (7 bases). The V gene's germline CDR1 is MNHEY and CDR2 SVGAGI. The CDR3 length is 13 residues. Trimming removed 5 bases from V and 4 bases from J, with 12 bases in between. Here the CDR3 reads CASSKQGRYEQYF. The CDR3 bases are TGTGCCAGCAGTAAACAGGGGAGGTACGAGCAGTACTTC.

The rearrangement links TRBV7-9 to TRBJ1-5; D is unclear. Germline CDR1 and CDR2: SEHNR and FQNEAQ (reference sequence). The V gene lost 2 bases and the J gene lost 0 bases, with 5 bases spanning the gap. The CDR3 length is 14 residues. Written as DNA, the CDR3 is TGTGCCAGCAGCTTATCCGATAGCAATCAGCCCCAGCATTTT. Protein sequence: CASSLSDSNQPQHF.

The V call is TRBV18, the J call TRBJ2-1; a possible D gene is TRBD1 (5 bases). Germline loops: CDR1 KGHSH, CDR2 LQKENI. The CDR3 consists of 11 residues. Trimming removed 3 bases from V and 9 bases from J, with 6 bases in between. This CDR3 is CASSPTAEQFF. The CDR3 nucleotides are TGTGCCAGCTCACCGACAGCTGAGCAGTTCTTC.

This clone was picked up a small number of times. This chain connects TRBV19 to TRBJ1-1; maybe TRBD1 (5 bases). Germline V gene data show CDR1 as LNHDA and CDR2 as SQIVND (reference sequence). This CDR3 is 14 amino acids long. V gave up 7 bases and J gave up 7 bases, with 19 bases separating them. DNA for the CDR3: TGTGCCAGTATAGCATGGTGGGGCTCAGGTGAAGCTTTCTTT. As protein: CASIAWWGSGEAFF.

This sequence joins TRBV28 and TRBJ1-2; 9 bases align to TRBD1. This CDR3 contains 15 residues. Trimming at V came to 3 bases and at J to 2 bases, leaving 4 bases not matched to a gene. Looked up from germline, CDR1 is MDHEN and CDR2 is SYDVKM. The CDR3 loop reads CASSFLQGANYGYTF. CDR3 DNA: TGTGCCAGCAGTTTCCTACAGGGGGCAAACTATGGCTACACCTTC.

The V gene is TRBV30, the J gene TRBJ2-2; D possibly corresponds to TRBD1 (7 bases). This CDR3 spans 17 amino acids. Trimming stripped 5 bases from V and 0 bases from J, with 19 bases between. Germline CDR1 is GTSNPN and CDR2 is SVGIG (reference sequence). CDR3 sequence (DNA): TGTGCCTGGCTTCAGGGGGGTTGGCTCTCGAACACCGGGGAGCTGTTTTTT. It codes for CAWLQGGWLSNTGELFF.